This record covers a single T cell receptor (beta chain). The libraries of TRB cDNA were prepared using 5' RACE with UMI labels. TCRdb re-called the 5' RACE reads and gives one entry per CDR3 protein, without DNA. The table lists approximately 100,000 distinct CDR3 sequences. These data are taken from a study of CXCR3-negative and CXCR3-positive naive CD8 T cells. The CDR3 runs 15 residues. CDR1 and CDR2 from the germline V gene are MGHDK and SYGVNS. The V call is TRBV25-1, the J call TRBJ2-1. Material: naive CXCR3- CD8+ T cells from blood. Subset reported: CD45RO-CCR7+CD27+CD95- naive CD8+ T cells lacking CXCR3 (TNR3-). The clonotype was recovered from a human donor in good health. Some clones in this sample may be carry-over from other donors' samples. Here the CDR3 reads CASSESMWTYNEQFF.